The 31 T cell receptor beta chains in this list originate from one sample, sequenced in a study of blood T cell repertoires in COVID-19. Some clones are missing from TCRdb's copy, which holds only in-frame ones; the method was immunoSEQ multiplex PCR. Of 150,000 to 200,000 clones listed, about four fifths are singletons. Material for sequencing was peripheral blood. The receptors come from a man aged 55 to 70 with acute or convalescent COVID-19.

The rearrangement uses TRBV5-4 and TRBJ2-3; perhaps TRBD1 as D (6 bases). Germline CDR1 is SGHNT and CDR2 is YYREEE (reference sequence). V lost 0 bases and J lost 6, with 14 bases in between. The CDR3 length is 15 residues. CDR3 in amino acids: CASSLARARGDTQYF. The CDR3 DNA is TGTGCCAGCAGCTTGGCCCGGGCTAGGGGGGATACGCAGTATTTT.

The CDR3 protein is CANGQGVNSPLHF. The CDR3 region has the DNA TGTGCCAATGGACAGGGGGTTAATTCACCCCTCCACTTT. This rearrangement joins TRBV2 to TRBJ1-6, with TRBD1 identical over 10 bases. This CDR3 is 13 amino acids long. Germline CDR1 is SNHLY and CDR2 is FYNNEI. The J segment lost 6 bases and the V segment lost 10 bases, leaving 3 bases of the junction unmatched.

This clone occurred a few times. The genes are TRBV5-1 and TRBJ2-7, with a weak D call TRBD2 (6 bases). CDR3 length: 16 amino acids. Trimming took 0 bases from V and 2 from J, leaving 15 bases between them. Germline V gives CDR1 SGHRS, CDR2 YFSETQ. CDR3 sequence reads: CASSLGSSAATYEQYF. CDR3 DNA sequence: TGCGCCAGCAGCTTGGGCTCTAGCGCCGCTACCTACGAGCAGTACTTC.

The chain links TRBV9 to TRBJ2-7; D possibly corresponds to TRBD2 (5 bases). The CDR3 is 12 residues long. V lost 4 bases to trimming and J lost 7 bases, with 12 bases between them. Germline CDR1 and CDR2: SGDLS and YYNGEE. The CDR3 DNA reads TGTGCCAGCAGCCCCCATCCGGGAGAGCAGTACTTC. It encodes CASSPHPGEQYF. Full variable domain (rest looked up from reference TRBV9 and TRBJ2-7): DSGVTQTPKHLITATGQRVTLRCSPRSGDLSVYWYQQSLDQGLQFLIQYYNGEERAKGNILERFSAQQFPDLHSELNLSSLELGDSALYFCASSPHPGEQYFGPGTRLTVT.

V gene TRBV6-5 combines with J gene TRBJ1-3; D not certain. CDR3 size: 14 residues. V lost 0 bases, J lost 4 bases, and 7 bases lay in between. The germline CDR1 and CDR2 sequences are MNHEY and SVGAGI. Here the CDR3 reads CASSYSSLGNTIYF. CDR3 sequence (DNA): TGTGCCAGCAGTTACTCGAGCCTCGGAAACACCATATATTTT.

The J gene is TRBJ1-1, the V gene TRBV12-3 or TRBV12-4; D gene unclear. The germline V and J ends were trimmed by 3 bases and 3 bases, with 8 bases remaining between them. This CDR3 comprises 13 residues. The CDR3: CASSFSRDTEAFF. CDR3 bases: TGTGCCAGCAGTTTCTCCCGCGACACTGAAGCTTTCTTT.

The gene calls are TRBV18 and TRBJ2-5; D call uncertain. CDR1 KGHSH and CDR2 LQKENI come from the germline V gene. The CDR3 contains 12 residues. V was cut by 3 bases and J by 5 bases, with 7 bases left in between. This CDR3 is CASSPAGETQYF. The CDR3 nucleotides are TGTGCCAGCTCACCCGCCGGGGAGACCCAGTACTTC.

The chain employs TRBV3-1 (or the pseudogene TRBV3-2) and TRBJ2-7; 8 bases fit TRBD2. Trimming cost V 2 bases and J 2 bases; bases outside gene matches: 2. CDR3 length equals 14 residues. Germline values: CDR1 LGHDT, CDR2 YNNKEL (reference sequence). CDR3 coding DNA: TGTGCCAGCAGCCAAAGCGGGGGACCCTACGAGCAGTACTTC. Its translation is CASSQSGGPYEQYF.

The chain uses TRBV6-5 and TRBJ1-6; TRBD1 matches at 8 bases. The CDR3 sequence is 16 residues long. Germline lookup yields CDR1 MNHEY and CDR2 SVGAGI. V gave up 2 bases and J gave up 10 bases; unmatched junction bases: 10. The CDR3 bases are TGTGCCAGCAGTTACGCAGGGGGCGATTTCGGATCACCCCTCCACTTT. This encodes CASSYAGGDFGSPLHF.

V usage is TRBV4-1 and J usage is TRBJ2-7; 13 bases are shared with TRBD2. The CDR3 length is 17 residues. Germline-derived CDR1 and CDR2 are MGHRA and YSYEKL. The trim removed 1 base at V and 6 bases at J, leaving 9 bases unmatched. This CDR3 is CASSQGTSGSGSGEQYF. Written as DNA, the CDR3 is TGCGCCAGCAGCCAAGGGACTAGCGGGAGTGGTAGCGGCGAGCAGTACTTC.

J is TRBJ1-2 and V is TRBV7-9; 9 bases agree with TRBD1. CDR1 is SEHNR, CDR2 FQNEAQ, per germline (reference sequence). This CDR3 spans 14 amino acids. Trimming cost V 5 bases and J 6 bases; bases outside gene matches: 7. The CDR3 DNA follows: TGTGCCAGCAGCAAACAGGGGGCGACTCATGGCTACACCTTC. Amino acids: CASSKQGATHGYTF.

This chain connects TRBV24-1 to TRBJ2-1, with D maybe TRBD2 (6 bases). Per the germline V gene, CDR1 is KGHDR and CDR2 is SFDVKD. The CDR3 has 15 amino acids. V lost 3 bases and J 7 bases, leaving 15 bases between the germline ends. The CDR3 loop is CATSDRWTTFNEQFF. The CDR3 nucleotides are TGTGCCACCAGTGATCGCTGGACTACTTTTAATGAGCAGTTCTTC.

The J gene is TRBJ1-1, the V gene TRBV7-9; D is possibly TRBD1 (6 bases). Trimming removed 5 bases at V and 6 bases at J, with 16 bases between. The length of the CDR3 is 14 residues. Looked up from germline, CDR1 is SEHNR and CDR2 is FQNEAQ (reference sequence). The CDR3 reads CASSPRTEVAEAFF. The CDR3 DNA follows: TGTGCCAGCAGCCCCAGGACAGAGGTGGCTGAAGCTTTCTTT.

This chain connects TRBV30 to TRBJ2-5, with TRBD1 matching 8 bases. This CDR3 region has 13 residues. J was trimmed by 1 base and V by 3 bases; bases with no gene match: 1. The germline V gene has CDR1 GTSNPN and CDR2 SVGIG (reference sequence). The CDR3 here is CAWSRGPQETQYF. The CDR3, as DNA: TGTGCCTGGAGCAGGGGGCCCCAAGAGACCCAGTACTTC.

The CDR3 coding sequence is TGTGCTAGTGGTTTGGCCAGAACCTCCAGGACTAGCGGGGGAAATGAGCAGTTCTTC. As protein: CASGLARTSRTSGGNEQFF. The rearrangement links TRBV12-5 to TRBJ2-1, with TRBD2 identical over 13 bases. The CDR3 sequence is 19 residues long. J gave up 7 bases and V 1 base, and 13 bases lay outside the gene matches. Germline CDR1 and CDR2: LGHNT and FRNRAP.

This chain uses TRBV6-4 with TRBJ2-3; TRBD2 aligns across 8 bases. CDR1 is MRHNA and CDR2 is SNTAGT in the germline V gene. Unmatched junction bases numbered 1, after V lost 3 bases and J lost 2 bases. This CDR3 spans 14 amino acids. CDR3 protein: CASSEAGDTDTQYF. The CDR3 bases are TGTGCCAGCAGTGAAGCGGGGGACACAGATACGCAGTATTTT.

The chain employs TRBV6-4 and TRBJ1-6, with a weak D call TRBD1 (6 bases). V gave up 6 bases and J gave up 6 bases, with 9 bases separating them. The CDR3 contains 13 residues. Germline CDR1 reads MRHNA; CDR2 reads SNTAGT. Written as DNA, the CDR3 is TGTGCCAGCAGCAGGACAGTTAATTCACCCCTCCACTTT. Amino acids: CASSRTVNSPLHF.

This CDR3 is CASSRWTQGISGANVLTF. Written as DNA, the CDR3 is TGCGCCAGCAGCCGTTGGACACAGGGGATCTCTGGGGCCAACGTCCTGACTTTC. The chain carries TRBV4-3 and TRBJ2-6; TRBD1 matches at 7 bases. The CDR3 sequence is 18 residues long. Germline assignment: CDR1 LGHNA and CDR2 YSLEER. J was trimmed by 0 bases and V by 4 bases; bases with no gene match: 9.

The chain couples TRBV10-1 to TRBJ2-3, with 7 nucleotides matching TRBD2. V gave up 8 bases and J gave up 2 bases; unmatched junction bases: 28. This CDR3 contains 21 residues. Germline assignment: CDR1 WNHNN and CDR2 SYGVQD (reference sequence). The CDR3 protein is CASRVPASLGRQAGPTDTQYF. In nucleotides, the CDR3 is TGCGCCAGCCGAGTCCCAGCGAGCCTTGGTAGACAAGCGGGACCCACAGATACGCAGTATTTT.

The chain is built from TRBV3-1 (or the pseudogene TRBV3-2) and TRBJ2-7, with 7 bases fitting TRBD2. This CDR3 region has 18 residues. CDR1 LGHDT and CDR2 YNNKEL come from the germline V gene (reference sequence). V shed 2 bases, J shed 2 bases, and the junction held 15 bases outside the gene matches. The CDR3 DNA follows: TGTGCCAGCAGCCAAATTTACCCTCGTTCACGGGGGGCCTACGAGCAGTACTTC. Translation gives CASSQIYPRSRGAYEQYF.

This chain links TRBV7-9 with TRBJ2-7; TRBD1 aligns across 9 bases. V shed 5 bases, J shed 3 bases, and the junction held 2 bases outside the gene matches. The CDR3 consists of 13 residues. CDR1 is SEHNR and CDR2 is FQNEAQ in the germline V gene (reference sequence). DNA for the CDR3: TGTGCCAGCAGCGGACAGGGGCGCTACGAGCAGTACTTC. As protein: CASSGQGRYEQYF.

The V gene is TRBV5-5, the J gene TRBJ1-1; D gene uncertain. This CDR3 comprises 14 residues. Deletions cut 4 bases from V and 0 bases from J, with 10 bases between. Germline assignment: CDR1 SGHKS and CDR2 YYEKEE (reference sequence). The CDR3 nucleotides read TGTGCCAGCAGCCCCCTCGGGGTGAACACTGAAGCTTTCTTT. It yields the protein CASSPLGVNTEAFF.

This clone is a singleton in its sample. This chain connects TRBV28 to TRBJ2-7; 12 nucleotides line up with TRBD2. The junction had 8 bases not matched to a gene; V was cut back by 5 bases and J by 6 bases. CDR3 length equals 15 residues. CDR1 is MDHEN and CDR2 is SYDVKM in the germline V gene. The CDR3 DNA is TGTGCCAGCAGTCCCCCTACTAGCGGGAGGAGCGAGCAGTACTTC. Translating it yields CASSPPTSGRSEQYF.

The gene calls are TRBV11-2 and TRBJ1-3; no clear D. Germline loops: CDR1 SGHAT, CDR2 FQNNGV. The CDR3 sequence is 15 residues long. V was shortened by 3 bases and J by 0 bases, with 9 bases between the two germline ends. CDR3 in amino acids: CASSFGRLSGNTIYF. DNA for the CDR3: TGTGCCAGCAGCTTTGGGCGTCTCTCTGGAAACACCATATATTTT.

The V and J genes are TRBV11-3 and TRBJ2-7; no reliable D call. The V and J ends lost 6 bases and 1 base respectively, with 7 bases between them. CDR1 and CDR2 from the germline V gene are SGHNT and YENEEA. CDR3 length: 12 amino acids. The CDR3 is CASSAGSYEQYF. CDR3 in DNA: TGTGCCAGCAGTGCCGGTTCCTACGAGCAGTACTTC.

This chain links TRBV5-6 with TRBJ2-5; TRBD2 might be the D (6 bases). This CDR3 comprises 15 residues. Germline values: CDR1 SGHDT, CDR2 YYEEEE. The ends were cut back, 5 bases at V and 5 bases at J, with 19 bases in the middle. The CDR3, as DNA: TGTGCCAGCAGTCCTGCCCCTTCTAGCGCGGAGACCCAGTACTTC. It encodes CASSPAPSSAETQYF.

The sample holds one count of this clone. The chain employs TRBV5-3 and TRBJ1-1; 7 positions agree with TRBD1. TRBV5-3 falls under the ORF class, with uncertain function. V dropped 4 bases and J dropped 1; count of bases not matched to a gene: 7. The CDR3 is 15 residues long. The CDR3: CARSQKGAQNTEAFF. For the CDR3, the DNA is TGTGCCAGAAGCCAGAAGGGGGCACAGAACACTGAAGCTTTCTTT.

This clone was counted once. V usage is TRBV6-6 and J usage is TRBJ1-3; 7 bases map to TRBD1. The CDR3 extends over 15 amino acids. Germline trimming cut 5 bases from V and 6 bases from J; bases unmatched to any gene: 10. Germline V gives CDR1 MNHNY, CDR2 SVGAGI (reference sequence). In DNA, the CDR3 is TGTGCCAGCAGTCCCCCTTTGACAGGGCTAAACACCATATATTTT. It encodes CASSPPLTGLNTIYF.

This chain's CDR3 is CASSIRGTANQPQHF. The CDR3 DNA is TGTGCCAGTAGTATAAGGGGGACGGCCAATCAGCCCCAGCATTTT. The V gene is TRBV19, the J gene TRBJ1-5; D possibly corresponds to TRBD1 (6 bases). The germline gives CDR1 LNHDA, CDR2 SQIVND (reference sequence). This CDR3 has 15 amino acids. V gave up 2 bases and J gave up 3 bases, with 11 bases separating them.

The sample holds a few counts of this clone. This chain links TRBV6-1 with TRBJ1-6, with TRBD1 identical over 10 bases. The V and J ends lost 5 bases and 9 bases, in that order; junction bases with no gene match: 4. The CDR3 contains 14 residues. Per the germline V gene, CDR1 is MNHNS and CDR2 is SASEGT. Written as DNA, the CDR3 is TGTGCCAGCAGTCGGACAGGGGGAAGTTCACCCCTCCACTTT. This encodes CASSRTGGSSPLHF.

As DNA, the CDR3 is TGTGCCAGCAGTACAGGGGGAGGCTACGAGCAGTACTTC. Translating it yields CASSTGGGYEQYF. The genes are TRBV6-5 and TRBJ2-7; the match to TRBD1 covers 8 bases. The trim removed 5 bases at V and 3 bases at J, leaving 3 bases unmatched. CDR1 MNHEY and CDR2 SVGAGI come from the germline V gene. The CDR3 length is 13 residues.